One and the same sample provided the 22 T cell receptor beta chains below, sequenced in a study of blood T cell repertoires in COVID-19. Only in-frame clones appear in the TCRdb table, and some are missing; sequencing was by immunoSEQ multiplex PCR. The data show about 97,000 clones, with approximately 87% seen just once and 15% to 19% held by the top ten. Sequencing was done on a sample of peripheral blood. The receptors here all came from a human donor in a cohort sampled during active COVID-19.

This CDR3 reads CASSLGASGRPYNEQFF. The CDR3 coding sequence is TGTGCCAGCAGCTTAGGGGCTAGCGGGCGTCCTTACAATGAGCAGTTCTTC. This chain joins TRBV7-2 and TRBJ2-1; 8 bases map to TRBD2. Trimming took 1 base from V and 4 from J; bases not matched to a gene: 9. Germline loops: CDR1 SGHTA, CDR2 FQGNSA. This CDR3 is 17 amino acids long.

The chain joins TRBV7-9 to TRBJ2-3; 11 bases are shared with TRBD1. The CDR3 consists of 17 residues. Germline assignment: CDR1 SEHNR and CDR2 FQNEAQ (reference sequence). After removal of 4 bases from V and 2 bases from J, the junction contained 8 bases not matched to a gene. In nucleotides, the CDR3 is TGTGCCAGCAGCTACGCCGGGACAGGGGGGTACACAGATACGCAGTATTTT. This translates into CASSYAGTGGYTDTQYF.

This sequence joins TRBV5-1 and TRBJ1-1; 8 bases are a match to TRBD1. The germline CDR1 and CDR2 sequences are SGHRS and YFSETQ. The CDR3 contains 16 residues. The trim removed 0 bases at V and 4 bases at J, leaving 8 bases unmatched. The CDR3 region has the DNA TGCGCCAGCAGCTTGGTGTCAGGGGGCGCGGGCACTGAAGCTTTCTTT. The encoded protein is CASSLVSGGAGTEAFF.

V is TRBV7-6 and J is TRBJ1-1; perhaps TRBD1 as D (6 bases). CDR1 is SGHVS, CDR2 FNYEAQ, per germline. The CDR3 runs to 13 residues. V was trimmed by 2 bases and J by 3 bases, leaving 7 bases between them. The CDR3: CASSLKGDTEAFF. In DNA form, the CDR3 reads TGTGCCAGCAGCTTAAAGGGGGACACTGAAGCTTTCTTT.

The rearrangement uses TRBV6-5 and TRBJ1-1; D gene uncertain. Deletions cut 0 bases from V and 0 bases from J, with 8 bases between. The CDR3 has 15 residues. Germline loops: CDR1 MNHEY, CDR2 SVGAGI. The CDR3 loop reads CASSYSIQMNTEAFF. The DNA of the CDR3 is TGTGCCAGCAGTTACTCGATACAGATGAACACTGAAGCTTTCTTT.

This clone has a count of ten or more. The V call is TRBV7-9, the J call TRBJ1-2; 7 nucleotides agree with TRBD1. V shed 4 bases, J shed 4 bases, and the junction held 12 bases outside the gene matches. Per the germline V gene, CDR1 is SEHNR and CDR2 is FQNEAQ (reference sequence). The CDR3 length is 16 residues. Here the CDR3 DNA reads TGTGCCAGCAGCTCTATTCCGGGACAGCCTCTCTATGGCTACACCTTC. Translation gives CASSSIPGQPLYGYTF.

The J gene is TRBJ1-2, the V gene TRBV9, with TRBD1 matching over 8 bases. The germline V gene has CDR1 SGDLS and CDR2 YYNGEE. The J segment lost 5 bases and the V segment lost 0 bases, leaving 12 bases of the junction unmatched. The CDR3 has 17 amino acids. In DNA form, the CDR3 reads TGTGCCAGCAGCGTAGGTCAGGGGGCGCGATCAGGGTATGGCTACACCTTC. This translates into CASSVGQGARSGYGYTF.

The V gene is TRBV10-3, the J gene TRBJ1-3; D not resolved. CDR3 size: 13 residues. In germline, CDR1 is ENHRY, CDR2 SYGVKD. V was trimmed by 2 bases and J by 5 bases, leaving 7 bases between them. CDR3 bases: TGTGCCATCAGTGAGGGCAGGAGAAACACCATATATTTT. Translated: CAISEGRRNTIYF.

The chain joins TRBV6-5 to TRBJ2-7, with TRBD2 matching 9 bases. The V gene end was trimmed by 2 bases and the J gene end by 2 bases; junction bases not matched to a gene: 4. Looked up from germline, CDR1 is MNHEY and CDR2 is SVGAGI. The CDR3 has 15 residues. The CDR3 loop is CASSYRIAGAYEQYF. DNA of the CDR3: TGTGCCAGCAGTTACCGGATAGCGGGGGCCTACGAGCAGTACTTC.

CDR3: CASSQAFRANTGELFF. CDR3 coding DNA: TGTGCCAGCAGCCAAGCTTTCAGGGCGAACACCGGGGAGCTGTTTTTT. V is TRBV3-1 (or the pseudogene TRBV3-2) and J is TRBJ2-2, with TRBD1 as a possible D gene (5 bases). The CDR3 is 16 amino acids. V was cut by 1 base and J by 0 bases, with 9 bases left in between. Germline V lookup: CDR1 LGHDT, CDR2 YNNKEL (reference sequence).

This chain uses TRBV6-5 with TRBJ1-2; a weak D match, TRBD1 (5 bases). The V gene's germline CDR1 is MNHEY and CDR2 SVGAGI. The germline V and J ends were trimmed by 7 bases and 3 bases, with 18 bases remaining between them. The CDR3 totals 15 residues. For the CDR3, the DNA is TGTGCCAGCACACGATCTGGGGGGTGGGACTATGGCTACACCTTC. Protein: CASTRSGGWDYGYTF.

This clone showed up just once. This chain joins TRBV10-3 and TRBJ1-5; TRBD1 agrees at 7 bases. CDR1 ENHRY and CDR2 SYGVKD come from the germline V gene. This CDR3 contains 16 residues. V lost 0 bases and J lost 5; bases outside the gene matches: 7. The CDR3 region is CAISESGGGYDQPQHF. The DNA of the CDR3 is TGTGCCATCAGTGAGTCAGGAGGGGGCTACGATCAGCCCCAGCATTTT.

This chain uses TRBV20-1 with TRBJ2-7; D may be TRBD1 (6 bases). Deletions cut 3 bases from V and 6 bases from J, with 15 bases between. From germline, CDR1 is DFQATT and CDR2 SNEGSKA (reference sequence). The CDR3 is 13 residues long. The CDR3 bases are TGCAGTGCTAGTACTGCCTCAGGGGCCGAGCAGTACTTC. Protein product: CSASTASGAEQYF.

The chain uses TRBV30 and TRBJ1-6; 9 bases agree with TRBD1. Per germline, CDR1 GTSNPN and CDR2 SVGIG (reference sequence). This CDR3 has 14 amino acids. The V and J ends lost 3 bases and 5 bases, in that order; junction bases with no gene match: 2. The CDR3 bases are TGTGCCTGGAGCTGGACAGGGGATAATTCACCCCTCCACTTT. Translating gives CAWSWTGDNSPLHF. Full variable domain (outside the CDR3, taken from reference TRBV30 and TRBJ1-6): SQTIHQWPATLVQPVGSPLSLECTVEGTSNPNLYWYRQAAGRGLQLLFYSVGIGQISSEVPQNLSASRPQDRQFILSSKKLLLSDSGFYLCAWSWTGDNSPLHFGNGTRLTVT.

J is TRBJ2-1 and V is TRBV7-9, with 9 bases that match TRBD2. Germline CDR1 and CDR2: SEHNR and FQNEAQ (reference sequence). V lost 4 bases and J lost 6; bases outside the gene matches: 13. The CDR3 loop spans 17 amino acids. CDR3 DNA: TGTGCCAGCAGCTCCAGGGTAGCGGGAGTAAGTGGCAATGAGCAGTTCTTC. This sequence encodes CASSSRVAGVSGNEQFF. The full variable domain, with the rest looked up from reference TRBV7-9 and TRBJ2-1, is DTGVSQNPRHKITKRGQNVTFRCDPISEHNRLYWYRQTLGQGPEFLTYFQNEAQLEKSRLLSDRFSAERPKGSFSTLEIQRTEQGDSAMYLCASSSRVAGVSGNEQFFGPGTRLTVL.

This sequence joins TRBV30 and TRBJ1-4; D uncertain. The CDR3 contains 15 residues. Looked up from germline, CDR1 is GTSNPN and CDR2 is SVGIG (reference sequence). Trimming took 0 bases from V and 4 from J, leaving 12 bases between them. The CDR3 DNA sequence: TGTGCCTGGAGTGTACTTTCTGGGCTTAATGAAAAACTGTTTTTT. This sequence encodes CAWSVLSGLNEKLFF.

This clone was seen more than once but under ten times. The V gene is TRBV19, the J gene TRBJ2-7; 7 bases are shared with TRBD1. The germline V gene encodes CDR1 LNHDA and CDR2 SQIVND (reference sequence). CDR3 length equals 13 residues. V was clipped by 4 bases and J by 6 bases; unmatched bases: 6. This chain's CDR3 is CASSTIGQAEQYF. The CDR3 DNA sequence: TGTGCCAGTAGTACCATAGGACAGGCCGAGCAGTACTTC.

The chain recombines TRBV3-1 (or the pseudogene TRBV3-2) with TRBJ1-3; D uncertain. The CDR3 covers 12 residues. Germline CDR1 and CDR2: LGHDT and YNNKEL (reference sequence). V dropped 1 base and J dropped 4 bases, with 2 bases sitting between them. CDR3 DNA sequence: TGTGCCAGCAGCCAAGCAGGAAACACCATATATTTT. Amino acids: CASSQAGNTIYF.

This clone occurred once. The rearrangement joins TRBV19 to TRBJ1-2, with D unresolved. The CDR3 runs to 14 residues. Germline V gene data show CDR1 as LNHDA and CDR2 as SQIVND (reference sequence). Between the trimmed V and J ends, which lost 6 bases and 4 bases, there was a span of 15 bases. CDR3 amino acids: CASRFSPGGYGYTF. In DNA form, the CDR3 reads TGTGCCAGTAGATTTTCACCGGGAGGCTATGGCTACACCTTC.

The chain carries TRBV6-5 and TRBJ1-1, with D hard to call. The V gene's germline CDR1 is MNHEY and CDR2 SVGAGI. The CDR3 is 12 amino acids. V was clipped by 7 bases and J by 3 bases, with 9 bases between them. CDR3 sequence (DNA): TGTGCCAGCACTATTCGGGACACTGAAGCTTTCTTT. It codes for CASTIRDTEAFF.

In DNA, the CDR3 is TGTGCCTGGAGTGAAACCGAAGCGGGAGGGCTCTGGACAGATACGCAGTATTTT. Protein: CAWSETEAGGLWTDTQYF. The chain couples TRBV30 to TRBJ2-3; the match to TRBD2 covers 10 bases. In germline, CDR1 is GTSNPN, CDR2 SVGIG (reference sequence). The ends lost 1 base at V and 3 bases at J; junction bases unmatched: 13. This CDR3 spans 18 amino acids.

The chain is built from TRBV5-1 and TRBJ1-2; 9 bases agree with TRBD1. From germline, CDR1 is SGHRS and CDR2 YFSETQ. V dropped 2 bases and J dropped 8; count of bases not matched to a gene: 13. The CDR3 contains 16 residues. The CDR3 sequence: CASSLAPPGTGSGYTF. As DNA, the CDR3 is TGCGCCAGCAGCTTAGCCCCACCGGGGACAGGGAGCGGCTACACCTTC.